The rows below give T cell receptor beta chains drawn from one sample of a study of T cells after yellow fever vaccination. TCRdb re-analysed the 5' RACE reads in MiXCR, keeping a single row per CDR3 protein. Found here are more than 350,000 distinct CDR3 sequences, about 9.9% of them singletons; the top ten hold 18%. Sequencing used PBMCs, obtained on the day of the first yellow fever vaccination. The receptor set was obtained from a man aged 18-30 years who received the YFV17D yellow fever vaccine. The CDR3 runs from the conserved cysteine through the conserved F or W. Clone size appears in some rows only: once, few, many, or a class for an expanded clone.

abundance	v_gene	j_gene	CDR3aa
NA	TRBV6-5	TRBJ1-2	CASSYSDRDGYTF
few	TRBV9	TRBJ1-3	CASSAGGTIYF
few	TRBV6-5	TRBJ1-2	CASSWSGASGYTF
NA	TRBV12-3/TRBV12-4	TRBJ2-1	CASRGGVVGRNEQFF
NA	TRBV7-2	TRBJ2-5	CASSWTQGGETQYF
NA	TRBV12-3/TRBV12-4	TRBJ1-3	CASSTYDSNTIYF
NA	TRBV2	TRBJ1-2	CANTRDGYTF
few	TRBV6-2/TRBV6-3	TRBJ2-2	CASRPGQNTGELFF
many	TRBV10-3	TRBJ2-2	CAISESWQGALGGELFF
NA	TRBV20-1	TRBJ2-7	CSARLAGGFGNEQYF
NA	TRBV4-1	TRBJ1-6	CASSQVADSPLHF
NA	TRBV28	TRBJ2-5	CASGKRLETQYF
few	TRBV5-1	TRBJ1-1	CASSLVGGDYTEAFF
NA	TRBV20-1	TRBJ2-4	CSAGQGAKNIQYF
few	TRBV6-2/TRBV6-3	TRBJ2-1	CASSGTYNEQFF